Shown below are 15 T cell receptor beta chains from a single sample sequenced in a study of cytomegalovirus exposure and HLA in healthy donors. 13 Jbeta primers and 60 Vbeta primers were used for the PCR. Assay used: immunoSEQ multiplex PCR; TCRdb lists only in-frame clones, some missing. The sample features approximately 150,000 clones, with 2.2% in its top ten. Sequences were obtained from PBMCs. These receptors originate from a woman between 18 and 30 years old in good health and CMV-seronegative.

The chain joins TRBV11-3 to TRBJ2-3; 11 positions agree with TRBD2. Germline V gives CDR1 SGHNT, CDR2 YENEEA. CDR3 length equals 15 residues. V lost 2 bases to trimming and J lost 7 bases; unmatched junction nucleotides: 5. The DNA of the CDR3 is TGTGCCAGCAGCTTATTAGCGGGAGGGAGGAATACGCAGTATTTT. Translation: CASSLLAGGRNTQYF.

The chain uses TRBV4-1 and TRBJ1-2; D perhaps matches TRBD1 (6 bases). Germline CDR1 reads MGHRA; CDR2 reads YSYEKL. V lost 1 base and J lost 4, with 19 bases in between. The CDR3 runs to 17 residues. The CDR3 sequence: CASSQGTVGVYSYGYTF. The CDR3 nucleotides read TGCGCCAGCAGCCAAGGGACAGTTGGGGTCTATAGCTATGGCTACACCTTC.

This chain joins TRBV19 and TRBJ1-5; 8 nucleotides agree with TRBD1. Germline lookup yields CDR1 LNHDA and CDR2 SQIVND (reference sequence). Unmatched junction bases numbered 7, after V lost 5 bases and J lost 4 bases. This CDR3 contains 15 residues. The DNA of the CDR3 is TGTGCCAGTAGTCAAGGGACAGGAGATAATCAGCCCCAGCATTTT. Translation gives CASSQGTGDNQPQHF.

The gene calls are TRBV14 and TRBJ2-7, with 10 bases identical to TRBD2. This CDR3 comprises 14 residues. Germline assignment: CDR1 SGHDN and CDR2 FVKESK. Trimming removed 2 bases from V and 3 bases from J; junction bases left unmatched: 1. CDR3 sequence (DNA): TGTGCCAGCAGCCAATTAGCGGGAGGCTACGAGCAGTACTTC. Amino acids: CASSQLAGGYEQYF.

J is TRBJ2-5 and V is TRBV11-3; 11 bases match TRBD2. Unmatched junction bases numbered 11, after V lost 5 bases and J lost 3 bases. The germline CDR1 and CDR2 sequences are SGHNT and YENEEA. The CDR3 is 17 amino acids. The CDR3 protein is CASSPRRLAGGEETQYF. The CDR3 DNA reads TGTGCCAGCAGCCCTAGGCGGCTAGCGGGAGGCGAAGAGACCCAGTACTTC.

CDR3 in amino acids: CASSVGTGETEAFF. DNA of the CDR3: TGCGCCAGCAGCGTCGGGACAGGGGAGACTGAAGCTTTCTTT. The chain carries TRBV4-1 and TRBJ1-1; 10 bases agree with TRBD1. The germline V gene encodes CDR1 MGHRA and CDR2 YSYEKL. This CDR3 region has 14 residues. The trim removed 5 bases at V and 5 bases at J, leaving 5 bases unmatched.

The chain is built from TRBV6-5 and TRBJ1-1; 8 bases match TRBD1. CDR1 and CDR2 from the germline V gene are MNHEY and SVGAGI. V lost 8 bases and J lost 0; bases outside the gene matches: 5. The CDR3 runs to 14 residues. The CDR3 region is CASGQGDVNTEAFF. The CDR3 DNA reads TGTGCCAGCGGACAGGGAGACGTGAACACTGAAGCTTTCTTT.

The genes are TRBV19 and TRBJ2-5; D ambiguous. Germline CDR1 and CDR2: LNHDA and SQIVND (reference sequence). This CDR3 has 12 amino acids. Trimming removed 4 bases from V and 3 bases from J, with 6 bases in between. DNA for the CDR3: TGTGCCAGTAGTAATCAAAAAGAGACCCAGTACTTC. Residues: CASSNQKETQYF.

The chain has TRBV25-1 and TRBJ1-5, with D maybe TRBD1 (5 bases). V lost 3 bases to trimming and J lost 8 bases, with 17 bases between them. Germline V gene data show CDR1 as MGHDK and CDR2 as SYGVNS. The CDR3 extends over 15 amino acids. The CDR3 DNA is TGTGCCAGCAGTGATTACGGGGGACCTGGAGAGCCCCAGCATTTT. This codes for CASSDYGGPGEPQHF.

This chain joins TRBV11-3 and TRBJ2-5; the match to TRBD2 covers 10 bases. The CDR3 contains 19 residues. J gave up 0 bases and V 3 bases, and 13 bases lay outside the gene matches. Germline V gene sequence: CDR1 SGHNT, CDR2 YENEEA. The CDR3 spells CASSFRAGGWVYNQETQYF. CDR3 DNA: TGTGCCAGCAGCTTTCGAGCGGGGGGGTGGGTTTACAACCAAGAGACCCAGTACTTC.

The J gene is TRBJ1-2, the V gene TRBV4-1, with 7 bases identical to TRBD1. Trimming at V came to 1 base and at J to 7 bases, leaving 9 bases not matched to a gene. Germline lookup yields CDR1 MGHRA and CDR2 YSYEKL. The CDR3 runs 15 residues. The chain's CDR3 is CASSQVREGAGGYTF. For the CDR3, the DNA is TGCGCCAGCAGCCAAGTCCGCGAGGGGGCTGGTGGCTACACCTTC.

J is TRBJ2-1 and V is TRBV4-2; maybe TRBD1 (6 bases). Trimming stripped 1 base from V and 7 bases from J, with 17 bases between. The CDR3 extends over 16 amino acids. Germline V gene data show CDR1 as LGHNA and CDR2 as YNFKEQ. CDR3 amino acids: CASSQVSGVTENEQFF. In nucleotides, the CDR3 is TGTGCCAGCAGCCAAGTTTCAGGGGTAACTGAAAATGAGCAGTTCTTC.

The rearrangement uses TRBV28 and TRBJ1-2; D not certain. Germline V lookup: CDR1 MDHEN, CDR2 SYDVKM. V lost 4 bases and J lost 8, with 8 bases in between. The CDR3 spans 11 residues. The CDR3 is CASSWTWGYTF. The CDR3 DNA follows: TGTGCCAGCAGTTGGACTTGGGGCTACACCTTC.

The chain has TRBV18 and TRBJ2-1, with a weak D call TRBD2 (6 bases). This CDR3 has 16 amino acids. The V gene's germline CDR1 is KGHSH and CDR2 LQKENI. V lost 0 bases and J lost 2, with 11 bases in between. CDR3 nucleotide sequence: TGTGCCAGCTCACCACCGGTACAGCGGGCCTACAATGAGCAGTTCTTC. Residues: CASSPPVQRAYNEQFF.

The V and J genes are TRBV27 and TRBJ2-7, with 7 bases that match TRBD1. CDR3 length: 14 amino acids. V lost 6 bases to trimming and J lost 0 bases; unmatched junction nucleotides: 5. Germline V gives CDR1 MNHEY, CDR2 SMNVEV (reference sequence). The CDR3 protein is CASSPGQSSYEQYF. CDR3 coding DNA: TGTGCCAGCAGCCCGGGACAGAGCTCCTACGAGCAGTACTTC.